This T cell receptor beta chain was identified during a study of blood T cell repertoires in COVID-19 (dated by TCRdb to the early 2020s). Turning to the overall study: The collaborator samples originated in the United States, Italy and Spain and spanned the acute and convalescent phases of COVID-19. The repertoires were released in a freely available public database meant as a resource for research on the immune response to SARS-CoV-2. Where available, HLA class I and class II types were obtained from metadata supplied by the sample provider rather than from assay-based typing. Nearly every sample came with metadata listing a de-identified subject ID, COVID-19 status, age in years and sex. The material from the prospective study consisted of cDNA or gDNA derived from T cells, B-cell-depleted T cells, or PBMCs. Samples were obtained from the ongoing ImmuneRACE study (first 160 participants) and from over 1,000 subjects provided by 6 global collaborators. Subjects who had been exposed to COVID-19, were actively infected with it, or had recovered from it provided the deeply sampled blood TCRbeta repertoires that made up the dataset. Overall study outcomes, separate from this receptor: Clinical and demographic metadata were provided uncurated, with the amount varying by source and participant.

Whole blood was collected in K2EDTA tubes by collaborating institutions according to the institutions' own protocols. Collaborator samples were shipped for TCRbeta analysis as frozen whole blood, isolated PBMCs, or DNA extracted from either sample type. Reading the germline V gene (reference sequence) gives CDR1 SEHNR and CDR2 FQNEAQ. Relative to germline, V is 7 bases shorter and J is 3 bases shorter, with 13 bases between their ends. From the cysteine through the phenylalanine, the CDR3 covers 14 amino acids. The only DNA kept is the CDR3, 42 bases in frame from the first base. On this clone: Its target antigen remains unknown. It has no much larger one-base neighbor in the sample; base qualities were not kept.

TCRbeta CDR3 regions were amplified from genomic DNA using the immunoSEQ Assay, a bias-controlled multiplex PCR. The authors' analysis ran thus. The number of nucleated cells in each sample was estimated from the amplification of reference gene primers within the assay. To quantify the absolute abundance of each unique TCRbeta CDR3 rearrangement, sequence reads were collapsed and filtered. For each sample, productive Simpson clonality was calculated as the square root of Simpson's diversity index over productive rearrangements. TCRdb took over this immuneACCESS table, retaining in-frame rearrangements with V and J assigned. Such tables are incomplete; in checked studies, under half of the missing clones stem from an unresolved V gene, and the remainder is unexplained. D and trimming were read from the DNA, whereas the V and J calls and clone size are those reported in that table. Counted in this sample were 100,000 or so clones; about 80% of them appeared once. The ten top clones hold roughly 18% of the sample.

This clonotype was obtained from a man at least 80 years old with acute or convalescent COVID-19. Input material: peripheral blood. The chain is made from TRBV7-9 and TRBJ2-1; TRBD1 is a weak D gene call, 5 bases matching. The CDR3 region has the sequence CASTFMDNYNEQFF. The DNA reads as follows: TGTGCCAGCACCTTCATGGACAACTACAATGAGCAGTTCTTC. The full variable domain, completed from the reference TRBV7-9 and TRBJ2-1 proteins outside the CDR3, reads DTGVSQNPRHKITKRGQNVTFRCDPISEHNRLYWYRQTLGQGPEFLTYFQNEAQLEKSRLLSDRFSAERPKGSFSTLEIQRTEQGDSAMYLCASTFMDNYNEQFFGPGTRLTVL.